These 28 T cell receptor beta chains came from one sample sequenced in a study of PD-1 blockade in classical Hodgkin lymphoma. Each patient experienced a relapse that followed autologous stem cell transplantation, and brentuximab vedotin exposure varied. TCRdb keeps only in-frame clones here, not all; method: immunoSEQ multiplex PCR. The data hold 60,000 to 65,000 clones, with about nine tenths observed a single time. This specimen consisted of peripheral blood mononuclear cells (PBMCs), obtained at baseline. These receptors all stem from a human donor with classical Hodgkin lymphoma.

The CDR3 reads CASSVVQNTEAFF. Written as DNA, the CDR3 is TGTGCCAGCAGCGTAGTTCAGAACACTGAAGCTTTCTTT. V gene TRBV9 combines with J gene TRBJ1-1; no firm D call. The V gene lost 0 bases and the J gene lost 1 base, with 4 bases spanning the gap. The germline gives CDR1 SGDLS, CDR2 YYNGEE. This CDR3 has 13 residues.

This clone was found once. The V gene is TRBV9, the J gene TRBJ1-5; TRBD1 matches 8 bases. Germline CDR1 SGDLS, CDR2 YYNGEE. This CDR3 contains 14 residues. V shed 3 bases and J 11 bases; nucleotides not matched to a gene: 10. The CDR3 here is CASSANQQGDAQHF. The CDR3 DNA reads TGTGCCAGCAGCGCAAATCAACAGGGGGATGCCCAGCATTTT. The complete variable domain, with remaining parts taken from reference TRBV9 and TRBJ1-5, reads DSGVTQTPKHLITATGQRVTLRCSPRSGDLSVYWYQQSLDQGLQFLIQYYNGEERAKGNILERFSAQQFPDLHSELNLSSLELGDSALYFCASSANQQGDAQHFGDGTRLSIL.

The count of this clone is one. This sequence joins TRBV6-5 and TRBJ1-1; the match to TRBD1 covers 7 bases. The V and J ends lost 2 bases and 0 bases, in that order; junction bases with no gene match: 0. This CDR3 spans 14 amino acids. Per germline, CDR1 MNHEY and CDR2 SVGAGI. CDR3 DNA: TGTGCCAGCAGTTACGGGACAGTGAACACTGAAGCTTTCTTT. Its translation: CASSYGTVNTEAFF.

This sequence joins TRBV11-1 and TRBJ2-7; no definite D call. Germline lookup yields CDR1 SGHAT and CDR2 FQDESV (reference sequence). The V end was cut by 3 bases, the J end by 2 bases, with 11 bases between. This CDR3 contains 14 residues. The CDR3 sequence: CASSLIRAAYEQYF. The CDR3 nucleotides are TGTGCCAGCAGCTTGATTAGGGCGGCCTACGAGCAGTACTTC. Based on the CDR3 plus reference TRBV11-1 and TRBJ2-7, the full variable domain is EAEVAQSPRYKITEKSQAVAFWCDPISGHATLYWYRQILGQGPELLVQFQDESVVDDSQLPKDRFSAERLKGVDSTLKIQPAELGDSAMYLCASSLIRAAYEQYFGPGTRLTVT.

The chain combines TRBV21-1 with TRBJ1-3; the table's D call, TRBD1, was not checked against the DNA. TRBV21-1 has pseudogene status. The CDR3 extends over 18 amino acids. CDR3 sequence reads: CASSSLTGQRVSGNTIYF. The CDR3 DNA follows: TGTGCCAGCAGCAGTTTGACGGGACAGCGAGTCTCTGGAAACACCATATATTTT.

This sequence joins TRBV27 and TRBJ1-2; 10 bases are a match to TRBD1. J gave up 4 bases and V 5 bases, and 10 bases lay outside the gene matches. The CDR3 length is 16 residues. Germline V gives CDR1 MNHEY, CDR2 SMNVEV (reference sequence). CDR3 nucleotide sequence: TGTGCCAGCAGTCCGCAGACAGGGGGCTGGGGCTATGGCTACACCTTC. Translating it yields CASSPQTGGWGYGYTF.

The J gene is TRBJ2-1, the V gene TRBV10-3, with D perhaps matching TRBD1 (6 bases). Looked up from germline, CDR1 is ENHRY and CDR2 is SYGVKD. This CDR3 spans 12 amino acids. Trimming took 6 bases from V and 7 from J, leaving 10 bases between them. The CDR3 DNA sequence: TGTGCCATCAGGGGAACAGGGAATGAGCAGTTCTTC. Its translation: CAIRGTGNEQFF.

This clone was seen more than once but under ten times. The rearrangement uses TRBV10-2 and TRBJ1-5, with 7 bases that match TRBD1. The CDR3 has 13 amino acids. The germline V gene encodes CDR1 WSHSY and CDR2 SAAADI. The V and J ends lost 3 bases and 5 bases, in that order; junction bases with no gene match: 1. The CDR3 coding sequence is TGCGCCAGCAGTGACAGGGGGTATCAGCCCCAGCATTTT. Encoded protein: CASSDRGYQPQHF.

The V gene is TRBV28, the J gene TRBJ2-2, with TRBD1 matching 8 bases. Losses at the gene ends were 5 bases for V and 3 bases for J; bases not matched to a gene: 8. Per germline, CDR1 MDHEN and CDR2 SYDVKM. The CDR3 length is 16 residues. The CDR3 is CASSPDRGHDTGELFF. The CDR3 nucleotides read TGTGCCAGCAGTCCCGACAGGGGACATGACACCGGGGAGCTGTTTTTT.

The V and J genes are TRBV18 and TRBJ2-2, with a possible D match to TRBD1 (6 bases). In germline, CDR1 is KGHSH, CDR2 LQKENI. V shed 1 base and J shed 4 bases, with 7 bases lying between them. The CDR3 has 14 amino acids. DNA for the CDR3: TGTGCCAGCTCACCACAGGGGGTCACCGGGGAGCTGTTTTTT. This encodes CASSPQGVTGELFF.

V is TRBV7-2 and J is TRBJ2-2, with D unclear. In germline, CDR1 is SGHTA, CDR2 FQGNSA. Deletions cut 4 bases from V and 0 bases from J, with 9 bases between. The CDR3 spans 15 residues. The CDR3 nucleotides read TGTGCCAGCAGCTCGAAGGTTCCGAACACCGGGGAGCTGTTTTTT. As protein: CASSSKVPNTGELFF.

V and J are TRBV5-5 and TRBJ1-1; D gene uncertain. Germline CDR1 SGHKS, CDR2 YYEKEE (reference sequence). Trimming stripped 1 base from V and 7 bases from J, with 8 bases between. The CDR3 spans 12 residues. The CDR3, as DNA: TGTGCCAGCAGCTTGCTACCTAATGAAGCTTTCTTT. It is translated as CASSLLPNEAFF.

The rearrangement uses TRBV30 and TRBJ2-3; D gene ambiguous. Between the trimmed V and J ends, which lost 1 base and 4 bases, there was a span of 3 bases. Germline V gene sequence: CDR1 GTSNPN, CDR2 SVGIG (reference sequence). This CDR3 has 11 amino acids. CDR3 sequence (DNA): TGTGCCTGGAGTGCGGCAGATACGCAGTATTTT. It codes for CAWSAADTQYF. The variable domain in full, with the rest retrieved from reference TRBV30 and TRBJ2-3, is SQTIHQWPATLVQPVGSPLSLECTVEGTSNPNLYWYRQAAGRGLQLLFYSVGIGQISSEVPQNLSASRPQDRQFILSSKKLLLSDSGFYLCAWSAADTQYFGPGTRLTVL.

This chain uses TRBV27 with TRBJ1-2; D gene unclear. The CDR3 runs to 15 residues. Germline V gene lookup returns CDR1 MNHEY and CDR2 SMNVEV (reference sequence). V lost 5 bases, J lost 4 bases, and 17 bases lay in between. The CDR3 is CASSQYLTESYGYTF. CDR3 nucleotides: TGTGCCAGCAGTCAGTACTTGACCGAGTCCTATGGCTACACCTTC.

This clone was picked up one time. The J gene is TRBJ2-1, the V gene TRBV19; TRBD2 aligns across 14 bases. Germline V lookup: CDR1 LNHDA, CDR2 SQIVND (reference sequence). Losses at the gene ends were 6 bases for V and 6 bases for J; bases not matched to a gene: 4. CDR3 length equals 15 residues. CDR3 DNA sequence: TGTGCCAGTAGGACTAGCGGGGGGGCCGTCAATGAGCAGTTCTTC. This gives the protein CASRTSGGAVNEQFF.

This chain joins TRBV15 and TRBJ2-7, with 7 nucleotides matching TRBD1. The CDR3 has 18 residues. Trimming removed 3 bases from V and 2 bases from J; junction bases left unmatched: 16. Germline values: CDR1 LNHNV, CDR2 YYDKDF (reference sequence). The CDR3: CATSRYAGTEKRAYEQYF. The CDR3 DNA is TGTGCCACCAGCAGGTACGCTGGGACAGAGAAAAGGGCCTACGAGCAGTACTTC.

The chain links TRBV6-6 to TRBJ1-2; D unclear. The V end lost 1 base, the J end lost 4 bases, and 10 bases lay between the germline ends. Germline lookup yields CDR1 MNHNY and CDR2 SVGAGI (reference sequence). There are 14 residues in the CDR3. The CDR3 spells CASSYWPGVYGYTF. The CDR3 coding sequence is TGTGCCAGCAGTTACTGGCCGGGAGTCTATGGCTACACCTTC.

The rearrangement links TRBV9 to TRBJ2-1, with D hard to call. The CDR3 has 17 amino acids. Germline V CDR1 and CDR2: SGDLS, YYNGEE. V dropped 0 bases and J dropped 1 base, with 14 bases sitting between them. CDR3 sequence: CASSVGVGWASYNEQFF. CDR3 DNA sequence: TGTGCCAGCAGCGTAGGAGTGGGTTGGGCGTCCTACAATGAGCAGTTCTTC.

This clone was found a few times. The chain is built from TRBV7-3 and TRBJ2-2; D uncertain. The germline V gene encodes CDR1 SGHTA and CDR2 FQGTGA. Trimming shortened V by 1 base and J by 0 bases, and 6 bases separated the two germline ends. This CDR3 comprises 15 residues. This CDR3 is CASSLRQPNTGELFF. The CDR3 nucleotides read TGTGCCAGCAGCTTAAGGCAGCCGAACACCGGGGAGCTGTTTTTT.

The J gene is TRBJ1-1, the V gene TRBV19; D is unclear. Trimming left V 9 bases short and J 10 bases short, with 12 bases between. This CDR3 region has 10 residues. CDR1 is LNHDA and CDR2 is SQIVND in the germline V gene (reference sequence). CDR3 nucleotide sequence: TGTGCCAGCGGGGTCGAGGGAGCTTTCTTT. Its translation: CASGVEGAFF.

The chain has TRBV6-4 and TRBJ2-1, with 10 bases fitting TRBD2. The CDR3 is 15 amino acids. Germline V gives CDR1 MRHNA, CDR2 SNTAGT. Trimming took 6 bases from V and 7 from J; bases not matched to a gene: 9. The CDR3 is CASSLAGERRNEQFF. The CDR3 coding sequence is TGTGCCAGCAGCCTAGCGGGGGAGCGTAGGAATGAGCAGTTCTTC.

This clone was recorded only once. This chain uses TRBV10-3 with TRBJ2-3; D not certain. The CDR3 consists of 16 residues. Trimming removed 0 bases from V and 4 bases from J, with 14 bases in between. CDR1 ENHRY and CDR2 SYGVKD come from the germline V gene. CDR3 nucleotides: TGTGCCATCAGTGAGTCGGTTGGCTATTTCCCAGATACGCAGTATTTT. Its translation: CAISESVGYFPDTQYF.

This clone was detected only once. The J gene is TRBJ2-7, the V gene TRBV28; D unresolved. The V end was cut by 5 bases, the J end by 4 bases, with 12 bases between. The germline V gene has CDR1 MDHEN and CDR2 SYDVKM. The CDR3 is made up of 13 amino acids. The CDR3 DNA sequence: TGTGCCAGCAGTGCCACAGTACCTTACGAGCAGTACTTC. Amino acid sequence: CASSATVPYEQYF.

The chain combines TRBV4-3 with TRBJ2-7, with a tentative D call TRBD2 (5 bases). The CDR3 totals 13 residues. Germline assignment: CDR1 LGHNA and CDR2 YSLEER. V was shortened by 4 bases and J by 6 bases, with 13 bases between the two germline ends. In nucleotides, the CDR3 is TGCGCCAGCAGCCCCTACGGACTTGGCGAGCAGTACTTC. It yields the protein CASSPYGLGEQYF.

The gene calls are TRBV6-5 and TRBJ2-7; 7 bases match TRBD2. After removal of 8 bases from V and 0 bases from J, the junction contained 10 bases not matched to a gene. There are 15 residues in the CDR3. Germline CDR1 is MNHEY and CDR2 is SVGAGI. The CDR3 is CASGDGRTNSYEQYF. The DNA of the CDR3 is TGTGCCAGCGGAGACGGGAGGACTAACTCCTACGAGCAGTACTTC.

The chain joins TRBV5-6 to TRBJ2-7, with D perhaps matching TRBD1 (5 bases). Trimming shortened V by 1 base and J by 6 bases, and 14 bases separated the two germline ends. The CDR3 is 14 amino acids. CDR1 SGHDT and CDR2 YYEEEE come from the germline V gene. The CDR3 loop is CASSLSSQGGEQYF. The CDR3 bases are TGTGCCAGCAGCTTGTCGTCCCAGGGCGGCGAGCAGTACTTC. The variable domain in full, with the rest retrieved from reference TRBV5-6 and TRBJ2-7, is DAGVTQSPTHLIKTRGQQVTLRCSPKSGHDTVSWYQQALGQGPQFIFQYYEEEERQRGNFPDRFSGHQFPNYSSELNVNALLLGDSALYLCASSLSSQGGEQYFGPGTRLTVT.

The J gene is TRBJ1-1, the V gene TRBV2; tentative D call: TRBD1 (6 bases). The V end lost 8 bases, the J end lost 4 bases, and 17 bases lay between the germline ends. The CDR3 length is 14 residues. In germline, CDR1 is SNHLY, CDR2 FYNNEI. The chain's CDR3 is CASPPKTGPTEAFF. The CDR3 nucleotides are TGTGCCAGCCCGCCGAAGACAGGCCCCACTGAAGCTTTCTTT.

The CDR3 region is CASSPITGFYGYTF. Written as DNA, the CDR3 is TGTGCCAGCAGCCCCATAACAGGCTTCTATGGCTACACCTTC. This chain connects TRBV11-2 to TRBJ1-2; TRBD1 might be the D (5 bases). This CDR3 spans 14 amino acids. The V end lost 5 bases, the J end lost 4 bases, and 14 bases lay between the germline ends. Per germline, CDR1 SGHAT and CDR2 FQNNGV. The variable domain in full, completed from reference TRBV11-2 and TRBJ1-2, reads EAGVAQSPRYKIIEKRQSVAFWCNPISGHATLYWYQQILGQGPKLLIQFQNNGVVDDSQLPKDRFSAERLKGVDSTLKIQPAKLEDSAVYLCASSPITGFYGYTFGSGTRLTVV.